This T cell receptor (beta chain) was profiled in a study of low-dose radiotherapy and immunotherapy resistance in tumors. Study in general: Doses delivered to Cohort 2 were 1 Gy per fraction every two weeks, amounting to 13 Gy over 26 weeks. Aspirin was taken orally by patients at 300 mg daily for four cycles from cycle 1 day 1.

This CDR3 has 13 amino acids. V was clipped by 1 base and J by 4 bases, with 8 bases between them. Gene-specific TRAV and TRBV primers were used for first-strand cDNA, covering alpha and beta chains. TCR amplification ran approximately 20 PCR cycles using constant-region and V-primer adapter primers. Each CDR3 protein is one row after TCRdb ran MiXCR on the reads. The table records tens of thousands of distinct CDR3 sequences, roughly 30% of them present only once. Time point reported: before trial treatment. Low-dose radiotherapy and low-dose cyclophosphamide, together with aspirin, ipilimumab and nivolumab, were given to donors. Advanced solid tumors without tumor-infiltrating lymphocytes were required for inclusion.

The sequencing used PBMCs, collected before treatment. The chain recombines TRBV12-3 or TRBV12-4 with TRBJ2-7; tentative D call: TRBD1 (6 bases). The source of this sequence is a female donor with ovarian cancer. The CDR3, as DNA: TGTGCCAGCAGTTTAGAGGGGGAGTACGAGCAGTACTTC. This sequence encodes CASSLEGEYEQYF.